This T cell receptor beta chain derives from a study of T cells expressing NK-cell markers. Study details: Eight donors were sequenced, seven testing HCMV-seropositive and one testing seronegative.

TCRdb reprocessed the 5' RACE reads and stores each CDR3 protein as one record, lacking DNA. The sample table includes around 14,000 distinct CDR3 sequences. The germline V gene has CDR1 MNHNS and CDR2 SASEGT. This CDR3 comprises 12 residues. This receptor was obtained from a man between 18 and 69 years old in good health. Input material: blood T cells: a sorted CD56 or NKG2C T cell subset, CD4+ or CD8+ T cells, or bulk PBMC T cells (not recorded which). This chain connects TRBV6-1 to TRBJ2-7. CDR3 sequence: CASTLYGYEQYF.